One sample yielded the 27 T cell receptor beta chains listed below, sequenced in a study of ipilimumab plus nivolumab after autologous stem cell transplantation. Data came from immunoSEQ multiplex PCR; TCRdb stores just in-frame clones and leaves some out. Of roughly 16,000 clones listed, around 81% are singletons. This specimen consisted of PBMCs, obtained in a trial of ipilimumab plus nivolumab as post-transplant consolidation. These receptors came from a male donor with diffuse large B-cell lymphoma.

The rearrangement links TRBV9 to TRBJ1-3; 8 bases line up with TRBD1. After removal of 3 bases from V and 5 bases from J, the junction contained 13 bases not matched to a gene. CDR1 SGDLS and CDR2 YYNGEE come from the germline V gene. This CDR3 region has 17 residues. The DNA for the CDR3 is TGTGCCAGCAGCGCTCAGACAGGGGCCGCCGGGAGAAACACCATATATTTT. The encoded protein is CASSAQTGAAGRNTIYF.

The V and J genes are TRBV28 and TRBJ1-2; TRBD1 matches at 9 bases. This CDR3 is 15 amino acids long. Looked up from germline, CDR1 is MDHEN and CDR2 is SYDVKM. The ends lost 1 base at V and 5 bases at J; junction bases unmatched: 5. This CDR3 is CASSLSGTGTYGYTF. The CDR3 nucleotides are TGTGCCAGCAGTTTATCCGGGACAGGGACTTATGGCTACACCTTC.

On this clone: The sample holds other DNA sequences that translate to the same CDR3. The chain uses TRBV2 and TRBJ1-1; perhaps TRBD1 as D (5 bases). The germline V and J ends were trimmed by 3 bases and 1 base, with 9 bases remaining between them. The CDR3 sequence is 14 residues long. The germline CDR1 and CDR2 sequences are SNHLY and FYNNEI. CDR3 nucleotides: TGTGCCAGCAGTGAGCAGGGAGGGAACACTGAAGCTTTCTTT. Translation: CASSEQGGNTEAFF.

The V call is TRBV5-4, the J call TRBJ2-1; 10 nucleotides agree with TRBD1. The germline gives CDR1 SGHNT, CDR2 YYREEE (reference sequence). Trimming at V came to 3 bases and at J to 7 bases, leaving 7 bases not matched to a gene. The CDR3 is 15 residues long. CDR3 protein: CASSYRDRGMNEQFF. In nucleotides, the CDR3 is TGTGCCAGCAGCTACCGGGACAGGGGAATGAATGAGCAGTTCTTC. The variable domain in full, with the rest retrieved from reference TRBV5-4 and TRBJ2-1, is ETGVTQSPTHLIKTRGQQVTLRCSSQSGHNTVSWYQQALGQGPQFIFQYYREEENGRGNFPPRFSGLQFPNYSSELNVNALELDDSALYLCASSYRDRGMNEQFFGPGTRLTVL.

This sequence joins TRBV21-1 and TRBJ2-3. TRBV21-1 is a documented pseudogene. This CDR3 is built from 15 residues. The CDR3 bases are TGTGCCAGCAGCAACCGGGACGGACGCACAGATACGCAGTATTTT. Translating gives CASSNRDGRTDTQYF.

The chain uses TRBV30 and TRBJ2-6, with D uncertain. This CDR3 spans 14 amino acids. V lost 7 bases and J 1 base, leaving 11 bases between the germline ends. Germline V gene lookup returns CDR1 GTSNPN and CDR2 SVGIG (reference sequence). As DNA, the CDR3 is TGTGCCTTTACTCTAGGATCTGGGGCCAACGTCCTGACTTTC. Residues: CAFTLGSGANVLTF.

The chain links TRBV27 to TRBJ1-2; 9 bases are shared with TRBD1. CDR1 MNHEY and CDR2 SMNVEV come from the germline V gene (reference sequence). This CDR3 spans 13 amino acids. V dropped 6 bases and J dropped 5; count of bases not matched to a gene: 4. The CDR3 DNA sequence: TGTGCCAGCAGCCGGGACAGGGTATATGGCTACACCTTC. Protein: CASSRDRVYGYTF.

The chain couples TRBV5-6 to TRBJ2-1, with TRBD2 matching 13 bases. The CDR3 loop spans 19 amino acids. Germline assignment: CDR1 SGHDT and CDR2 YYEEEE. The ends lost 4 bases at V and 3 bases at J; junction bases unmatched: 13. The CDR3 region is CASSAPGTSGAPFYNEQFF. The CDR3 bases are TGTGCCAGCAGCGCCCCGGGGACTAGCGGGGCGCCCTTCTACAATGAGCAGTTCTTC.

This chain joins TRBV7-3 and TRBJ2-1; no clear D gene. V was trimmed by 2 bases and J by 6 bases, leaving 8 bases between them. Germline CDR1 is SGHTA and CDR2 is FQGTGA. This CDR3 region has 13 residues. CDR3 in DNA: TGTGCCAGCAGCTTATTTACGTCCAATGAGCAGTTCTTC. It codes for CASSLFTSNEQFF.

The sample holds one count of this clone. The chain recombines TRBV11-2 with TRBJ2-7; 11 bases align to TRBD2. The junction had 5 bases not matched to a gene; V was cut back by 4 bases and J by 3 bases. This CDR3 has 15 amino acids. Germline lookup yields CDR1 SGHAT and CDR2 FQNNGV. The CDR3 DNA follows: TGTGCCAGCAGCTATAGCGGGGGGGCCGACTACGAGCAGTACTTC. Translating gives CASSYSGGADYEQYF.

The chain combines TRBV11-2 with TRBJ2-7; D might be TRBD2 (5 bases). Germline V gene data show CDR1 as SGHAT and CDR2 as FQNNGV. This CDR3 is 16 amino acids long. The germline V and J ends were trimmed by 1 base and 3 bases, with 16 bases remaining between them. The CDR3 coding sequence is TGTGCCAGCAGCTTAGCCGGGGAAGCAGAAAGCTACGAGCAGTACTTC. As protein: CASSLAGEAESYEQYF.

V usage is TRBV7-3 and J usage is TRBJ2-2; a possible D gene is TRBD2 (5 bases). Trimming took off 0 bases at V and 1 base at J, with 6 bases between the two ends. The CDR3 has 15 amino acids. Germline CDR1 reads SGHTA; CDR2 reads FQGTGA. For the CDR3, the DNA is TGTGCCAGCAGCTTAACAGAGGGGAACACCGGGGAGCTGTTTTTT. Translating it yields CASSLTEGNTGELFF.

The chain carries TRBV2 and TRBJ1-1; TRBD1 might be the D (6 bases). The germline gives CDR1 SNHLY, CDR2 FYNNEI. This CDR3 is 11 amino acids long. V was shortened by 8 bases and J by 6 bases, with 10 bases between the two germline ends. The CDR3 protein is CASRQGPEAFF. CDR3 DNA: TGTGCCAGCCGCCAGGGGCCTGAAGCTTTCTTT.

The chain employs TRBV19 and TRBJ2-5; the D call may be TRBD1 or TRBD2 (7 bases each). The V end lost 3 bases, the J end lost 5 bases, and 13 bases lay between the germline ends. CDR1 is LNHDA and CDR2 is SQIVND in the germline V gene (reference sequence). This CDR3 comprises 14 residues. The CDR3 region has the DNA TGTGCCAGTAGTATTCAGGGGGAGGGGGAGACCCAGTACTTC. Residues: CASSIQGEGETQYF. Filled out from reference TRBV19 and TRBJ2-5, the complete variable domain reads DGGITQSPKYLFRKEGQNVTLSCEQNLNHDAMYWYRQDPGQGLRLIYYSQIVNDFQKGDIAEGYSVSREKKESFPLTVTSAQKNPTAFYLCASSIQGEGETQYFGPGTRLLVL.

This chain links TRBV6-1 with TRBJ2-1; 13 bases map to TRBD2. Trimming took 4 bases from V and 9 from J; bases not matched to a gene: 9. The CDR3 sequence is 16 residues long. Germline V gene lookup returns CDR1 MNHNS and CDR2 SASEGT. For the CDR3, the DNA is TGTGCCAGCAGTGCAAGACTAGCGGGGGGTAACGGTGAGCAGTTCTTC. This gives the protein CASSARLAGGNGEQFF.

The CDR3 sequence: CASSSLGDAYEQYF. The CDR3 DNA sequence: TGTGCCAGCAGTTCCCTCGGCGACGCCTACGAGCAGTACTTC. The V call is TRBV28, the J call TRBJ2-7, with D unclear. Deletions cut 4 bases from V and 2 bases from J, with 12 bases between. CDR1 MDHEN and CDR2 SYDVKM come from the germline V gene. This CDR3 has 14 amino acids.

This clone was picked up a small number of times. The chain employs TRBV18 and TRBJ1-4; TRBD1 is a possible D gene (5 bases). This CDR3 has 15 residues. Germline V gene lookup returns CDR1 KGHSH and CDR2 LQKENI. Trimming stripped 3 bases from V and 5 bases from J, with 13 bases between. CDR3 sequence (DNA): TGTGCCAGCTCACCTCGCCAGACAGAGAATGAAAAACTGTTTTTT. The encoded protein is CASSPRQTENEKLFF.

The chain carries TRBV28 and TRBJ1-2; 11 bases match TRBD1. This CDR3 comprises 13 residues. Germline trimming cut 10 bases from V and 6 bases from J; bases unmatched to any gene: 7. Germline loops: CDR1 MDHEN, CDR2 SYDVKM. This chain's CDR3 is CATQKGQGDGYTF. The CDR3 DNA reads as TGTGCCACCCAGAAGGGACAGGGGGATGGCTACACCTTC.

The chain has TRBV27 and TRBJ2-7, with D possibly called TRBD1 or TRBD2 (5 bases each). V shed 5 bases and J shed 0 bases, with 14 bases lying between them. CDR3 length: 15 amino acids. Looked up from germline, CDR1 is MNHEY and CDR2 is SMNVEV (reference sequence). CDR3 nucleotide sequence: TGTGCCAGCAGTGGGACCGTTACAAGCTCCTACGAGCAGTACTTC. Its protein is CASSGTVTSSYEQYF.

This clone was seen a handful of times. This chain joins TRBV11-2 and TRBJ1-2; TRBD1 might be the D (5 bases). Germline values: CDR1 SGHAT, CDR2 FQNNGV. The CDR3 contains 14 residues. The ends were cut back, 5 bases at V and 3 bases at J, with 13 bases in the middle. As DNA, the CDR3 is TGTGCCAGCAGCCCGGGGGGTCTATACTATGGCTACACCTTC. Its protein is CASSPGGLYYGYTF. Based on the CDR3 plus reference TRBV11-2 and TRBJ1-2, the full variable domain is EAGVAQSPRYKIIEKRQSVAFWCNPISGHATLYWYQQILGQGPKLLIQFQNNGVVDDSQLPKDRFSAERLKGVDSTLKIQPAKLEDSAVYLCASSPGGLYYGYTFGSGTRLTVV.

The gene calls are TRBV11-1 and TRBJ2-5, with D perhaps assigned TRBD1 or TRBD2 (5 bases each). Germline CDR1 SGHAT, CDR2 FQDESV (reference sequence). The CDR3 totals 13 residues. With 5 bases removed from V and 5 bases from J, the gap between germline ends came to 12 bases. In nucleotides, the CDR3 is TGTGCCAGCAGCACCTCAGGGACGGAGACCCAGTACTTC. Encoded protein: CASSTSGTETQYF.

The chain joins TRBV30 to TRBJ1-6; weak D call: TRBD1 (6 bases). V was trimmed by 2 bases and J by 7 bases, leaving 12 bases between them. The germline V gene encodes CDR1 GTSNPN and CDR2 SVGIG (reference sequence). This CDR3 has 14 amino acids. CDR3 DNA: TGTGCCTGGAGTAGTGGGACATTCAATTCACCCCTCCACTTT. This codes for CAWSSGTFNSPLHF.

V usage is TRBV5-4 and J usage is TRBJ1-2; TRBD1 aligns across 9 bases. The CDR3 spans 15 residues. V lost 5 bases to trimming and J lost 2 bases; unmatched junction nucleotides: 7. Germline values: CDR1 SGHNT, CDR2 YYREEE (reference sequence). In DNA form, the CDR3 reads TGTGCCAGCAGACCCTCCGGGACAGGGAACTATGGCTACACCTTC. Translation: CASRPSGTGNYGYTF.

The V call is TRBV9, the J call TRBJ2-5, with TRBD2 matching 8 bases. Germline CDR1 and CDR2: SGDLS and YYNGEE. CDR3 size: 15 residues. J lost 3 bases, V lost 0 bases, and 4 bases had no gene match. This CDR3 reads CASSVGPAGEETQYF. DNA of the CDR3: TGTGCCAGCAGCGTAGGCCCAGCGGGGGAAGAGACCCAGTACTTC.

The V call is TRBV7-9, the J call TRBJ2-1, with 8 bases aligning to TRBD2. The CDR3 spans 14 residues. CDR1 and CDR2 (germline): SEHNR, FQNEAQ (reference sequence). The V segment lost 5 bases and the J segment 9 bases; nucleotides outside the gene matches: 9. CDR3: CASSAGLASGEQFF. The CDR3 DNA reads as TGTGCCAGCAGCGCCGGACTAGCCTCGGGTGAGCAGTTCTTC.

This sequence joins TRBV11-2 and TRBJ2-7; 7 nucleotides line up with TRBD1. With 5 bases clipped from V and 1 base from J, the junction kept 5 bases outside the gene matches. CDR1 and CDR2 (germline): SGHAT, FQNNGV. The CDR3 contains 14 residues. The CDR3 DNA follows: TGTGCCAGCAGCGGCCAGGGGGTTTCCTACGAGCAGTACTTC. Translating it yields CASSGQGVSYEQYF. The full variable domain, in which reference TRBV11-2 and TRBJ2-7 provide the parts outside the CDR3, is EAGVAQSPRYKIIEKRQSVAFWCNPISGHATLYWYQQILGQGPKLLIQFQNNGVVDDSQLPKDRFSAERLKGVDSTLKIQPAKLEDSAVYLCASSGQGVSYEQYFGPGTRLTVT.

This rearrangement joins TRBV30 to TRBJ2-1; TRBD1 matches at 9 bases. Germline values: CDR1 GTSNPN, CDR2 SVGIG (reference sequence). The V segment lost 2 bases and the J segment 7 bases; nucleotides outside the gene matches: 21. This CDR3 is 19 amino acids long. Here the CDR3 reads CAWSFEIIRRDRVGNEQFF. The CDR3 nucleotides are TGTGCCTGGAGTTTCGAGATCATAAGGCGGGACAGGGTGGGAAATGAGCAGTTCTTC.